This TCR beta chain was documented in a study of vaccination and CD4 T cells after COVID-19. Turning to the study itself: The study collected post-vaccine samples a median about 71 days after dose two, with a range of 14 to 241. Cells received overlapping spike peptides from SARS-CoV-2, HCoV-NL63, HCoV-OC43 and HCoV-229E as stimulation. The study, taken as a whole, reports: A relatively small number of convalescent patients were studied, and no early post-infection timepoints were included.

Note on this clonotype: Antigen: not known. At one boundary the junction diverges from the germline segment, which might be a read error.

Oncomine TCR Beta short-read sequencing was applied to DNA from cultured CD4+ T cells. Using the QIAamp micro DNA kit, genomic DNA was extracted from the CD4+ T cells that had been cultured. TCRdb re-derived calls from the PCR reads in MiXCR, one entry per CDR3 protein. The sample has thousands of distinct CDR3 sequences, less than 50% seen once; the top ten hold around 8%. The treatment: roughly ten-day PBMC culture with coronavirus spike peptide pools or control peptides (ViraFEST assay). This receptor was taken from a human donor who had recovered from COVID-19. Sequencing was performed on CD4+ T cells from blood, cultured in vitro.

CDR3: CASSLATGGVTEAFF. The CDR3 bases are TGTGCCAGCAGCCTAGCGACGGGGGGCGTCACTGAAGCTTTCTTT. J is TRBJ1-1 and V is TRBV7-2; D might be TRBD1 (6 bases). The CDR3 has 15 amino acids. Germline V gene lookup returns CDR1 SGHTA and CDR2 FQGNSA.